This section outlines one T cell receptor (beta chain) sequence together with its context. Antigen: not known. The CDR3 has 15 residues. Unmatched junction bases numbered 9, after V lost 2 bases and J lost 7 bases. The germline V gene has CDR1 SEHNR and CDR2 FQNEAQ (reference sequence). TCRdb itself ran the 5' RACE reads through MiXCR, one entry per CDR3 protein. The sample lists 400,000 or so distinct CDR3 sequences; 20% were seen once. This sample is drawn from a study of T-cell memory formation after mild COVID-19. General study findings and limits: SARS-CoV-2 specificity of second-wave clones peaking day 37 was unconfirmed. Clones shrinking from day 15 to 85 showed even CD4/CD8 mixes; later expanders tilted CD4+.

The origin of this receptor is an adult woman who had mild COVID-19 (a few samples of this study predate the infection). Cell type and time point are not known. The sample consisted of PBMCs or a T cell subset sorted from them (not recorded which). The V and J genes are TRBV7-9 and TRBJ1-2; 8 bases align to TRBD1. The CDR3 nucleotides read TGTGCCAGCAGCTTAATCAGGGGGCAAAACGCTGGCTACACCTTC. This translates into CASSLIRGQNAGYTF.